This TCR beta chain appears in the sequencing data of a study of shared clonotypes between healthy human individuals. About the research overall: Three plates each covered CD4 naive and memory; CD8 naive two, CD8 memory one. Points from the study as a whole: At large depth, rarefaction still showed sorted-subset sequencing to be incomplete.

Genomic DNA of every subset was divided equally among multiple immunoSEQ plates. Sequenced by immunoSEQ multiplex PCR; TCRdb stores in-frame clones only, minus some. The table includes more than 400,000 clones, approximately 95% detected once. Recent acute infections and vaccinations were absent in the healthy HIV-negative adult donors. V lost 4 bases to trimming and J lost 9 bases, with 10 bases between them. This CDR3 spans 12 amino acids. Germline assignment: CDR1 MDHEN and CDR2 SYDVKM. Comments on this clone: Antigen: not known.

The sequenced sample consisted of naive CD4+ T cells sorted from blood. Subset noted: CD45RA+ positively selected. The chain is built from TRBV28 and TRBJ2-1; D unresolved. This clonotype was obtained from a woman in her 30s in good health. The CDR3 spells CASSSRLIEQFF. The CDR3 DNA sequence: TGTGCCAGCAGTTCACGACTGATTGAGCAGTTCTTC.